This T cell receptor beta chain stems from a study of response to subunit inactivated influenza vaccine. Concerning this clonotype: The antigen is unknown.

Each CDR3 protein gets one entry after TCRdb re-called the RT-PCR reads with MiXCR. The sample comprises about 780,000 distinct CDR3 sequences, 18% of which are singletons, and 11% rests with the top ten. The germline gives CDR1 SGHTA, CDR2 FQGNSA. The length of the CDR3 is 16 residues. The ends lost 5 bases at V and 2 bases at J; junction bases unmatched: 11. Broader study findings: Researchers suggested that each seasonal influenza vaccination recruits few new T cells.

The material was PBMCs from blood, obtained around 5 days after vaccination. The receptor was isolated from a man aged 45-65 years who received an inactivated influenza vaccine. The chain uses TRBV7-2 and TRBJ1-1, with 7 bases that match TRBD1. CDR3 sequence reads: CASSQLGTDANTEAFF. As DNA, the CDR3 is TGTGCCAGCAGCCAACTAGGGACAGATGCTAACACTGAAGCTTTCTTT. The whole variable domain, remainder taken from reference TRBV7-2 and TRBJ1-1, is GAGVSQSPSNKVTEKGKDVELRCDPISGHTALYWYRQSLGQGLEFLIYFQGNSAPDKSGLPSDRFSAERTGGSVSTLTIQRTQQEDSAVYLCASSQLGTDANTEAFFGQGTRLTVV.